At least ten counts were recorded for the clone carrying this T cell receptor (beta chain). The antigen is unknown. These data are taken from a study of CD8+CD57+ T cells in acquired aplastic anemia. Whole-study context: The DNA of sorted CD4+ and CD8+ cells averaged roughly 3.2 ug. The study's findings and limits: Patients and controls shared 25 to 30 CD8+ CDR3 sequences.

Sequenced patients had shown CD8+CD57+ cell expansion by flow cytometry. The template used for profiling TCR beta VDJ and CDR3 was genomic DNA. TCRdb re-analysed the reads in MiXCR, keeping a single row per CDR3 protein. The sample yields about 120,000 distinct CDR3 sequences, approximately 36% seen once. This clonotype originated in a human donor with aplastic anemia. Material: sorted CD4+, CD8+, or CD8+CD57+ T cells (not recorded which) from PBMCs.

DNA for the CDR3: TGCGCCAGCAGCTTGGAGCGGGATTCCACAGATACGCAGTATTTT. Translation: CASSLERDSTDTQYF. The rearrangement uses TRBV5-1 and TRBJ2-3, with 7 bases aligning to TRBD2. This CDR3 contains 15 residues. V gave up 0 bases and J gave up 2 bases; unmatched junction bases: 3. Germline lookup yields CDR1 SGHRS and CDR2 YFSETQ.